One and the same sample provided the 5 T cell receptor beta chains below, sequenced in a study of T cells in Graves' hyperthyroidism and ophthalmopathy. TCR beta CDR3 sequences were amplified from RNA transcripts. HTBI primers drove first-round RT-PCR of the TCR CDR3. TCRdb used MiXCR to reprocess the multiplex PCR reads, holding one entry per CDR3 protein. This table holds roughly 580,000 distinct CDR3 sequences, 14% found once. Sequenced material: blood. The receptors were gathered from a woman in her twenties or thirties with Graves' hyperthyroidism that later progressed to Graves' ophthalmopathy.

This clonotype was seen a handful of times. The gene calls are TRBV29-1 and TRBJ2-7, with a weak D call TRBD1 (6 bases). Germline assignment: CDR1 SQVTM and CDR2 ANQGSEA. V gave up 3 bases and J gave up 1 base, with 16 bases separating them. The CDR3 runs to 15 residues. The CDR3 DNA reads TGCAGCGTTGAGGTTGTCAGGGGCTCATCCTACGAGCAGTACTTC. This sequence encodes CSVEVVRGSSYEQYF.

The rearrangement uses TRBV29-1 and TRBJ2-3, with a possible D match to TRBD2 (6 bases). The CDR3 is 16 amino acids. Germline V gene data show CDR1 as SQVTM and CDR2 as ANQGSEA. Trimming left V 2 bases short and J 6 bases short, with 21 bases between. CDR3 loop: CSVELVGSGVGDTQYF. The CDR3 nucleotides are TGCAGCGTTGAATTGGTGGGTAGCGGAGTGGGGGATACGCAGTATTTT.

This clonotype was detected ten times or more. The genes are TRBV12-3 or TRBV12-4 and TRBJ2-2, with D perhaps TRBD2 (5 bases). Trimming took off 7 bases at V and 3 bases at J, with 9 bases between the two ends. The CDR3 is 13 amino acids. The CDR3 nucleotides are TGTGCCAGCAAGCGGCGAGACACCGGGGAGCTGTTTTTT. Protein product: CASKRRDTGELFF.

V usage is TRBV12-3 or TRBV12-4 and J usage is TRBJ2-3, with D perhaps matching TRBD1 or TRBD2 (5 bases each). The CDR3 sequence is 14 residues long. V lost 6 bases and J 0 bases, leaving 10 bases between the germline ends. The CDR3 DNA sequence: TGTGCCAGCAGGGGGACGGGAAGCACAGATACGCAGTATTTT. Translation gives CASRGTGSTDTQYF.

There are many counts of this clonotype. The chain is built from TRBV24-1 and TRBJ1-1; no firm D call. Germline V gene data show CDR1 as KGHDR and CDR2 as SFDVKD. V lost 0 bases to trimming and J lost 0 bases, with 7 bases between them. CDR3 size: 15 residues. The CDR3 DNA reads as TGTGCCACCAGTGATTTGGGGCAGCTGAACACTGAAGCTTTCTTT. As protein: CATSDLGQLNTEAFF.